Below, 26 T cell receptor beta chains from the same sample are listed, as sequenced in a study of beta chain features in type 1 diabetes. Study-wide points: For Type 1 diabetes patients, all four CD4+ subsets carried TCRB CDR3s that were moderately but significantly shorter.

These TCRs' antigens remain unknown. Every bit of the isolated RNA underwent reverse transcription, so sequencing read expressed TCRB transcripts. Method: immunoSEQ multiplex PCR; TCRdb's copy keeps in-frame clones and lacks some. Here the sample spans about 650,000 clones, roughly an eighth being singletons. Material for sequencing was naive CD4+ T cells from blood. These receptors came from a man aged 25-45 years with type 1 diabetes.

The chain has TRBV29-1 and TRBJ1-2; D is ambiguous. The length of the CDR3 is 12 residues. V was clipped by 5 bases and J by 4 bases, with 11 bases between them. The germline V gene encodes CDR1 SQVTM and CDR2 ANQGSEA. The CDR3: CSVPHYPYGYTF. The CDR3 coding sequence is TGCAGCGTTCCACATTACCCCTATGGCTACACCTTC.

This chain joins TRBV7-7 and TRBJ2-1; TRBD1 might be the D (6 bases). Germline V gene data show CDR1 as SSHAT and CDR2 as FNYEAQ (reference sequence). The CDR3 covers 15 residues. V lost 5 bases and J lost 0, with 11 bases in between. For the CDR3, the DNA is TGTGCCAGCAGCCCTCAAGGGGGCTCCTACAATGAGCAGTTCTTC. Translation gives CASSPQGGSYNEQFF. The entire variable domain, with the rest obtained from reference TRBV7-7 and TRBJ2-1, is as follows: GAGVSQSPRYKVTKRGQDVTLRCDPISSHATLYWYQQALGQGPEFLTYFNYEAQPDKSGLPSDRFSAERPEGSISTLTIQRTEQRDSAMYRCASSPQGGSYNEQFFGPGTRLTVL.

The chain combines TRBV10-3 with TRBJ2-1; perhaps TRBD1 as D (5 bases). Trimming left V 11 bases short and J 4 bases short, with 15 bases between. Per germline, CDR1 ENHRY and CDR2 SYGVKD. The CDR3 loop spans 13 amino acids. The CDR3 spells CAVREKGYNEQFF. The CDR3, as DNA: TGTGCCGTAAGGGAAAAGGGGTACAATGAGCAGTTCTTC.

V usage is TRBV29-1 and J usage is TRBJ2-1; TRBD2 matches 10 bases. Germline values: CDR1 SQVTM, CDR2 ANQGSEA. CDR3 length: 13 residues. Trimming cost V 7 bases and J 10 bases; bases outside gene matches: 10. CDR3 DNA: TGCAGCGGGAGGTTAGCGGGGGGAGGCGAGCAGTTCTTC. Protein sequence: CSGRLAGGGEQFF.

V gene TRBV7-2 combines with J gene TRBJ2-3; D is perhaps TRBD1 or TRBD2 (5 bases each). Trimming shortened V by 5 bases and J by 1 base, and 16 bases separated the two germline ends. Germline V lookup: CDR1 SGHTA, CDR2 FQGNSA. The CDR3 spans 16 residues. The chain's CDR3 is CASSAGALRGTDTQYF. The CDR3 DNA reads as TGTGCCAGCAGCGCCGGGGCTCTTAGGGGCACAGATACGCAGTATTTT.

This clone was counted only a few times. DNA for the CDR3: TGTGCCTGGAGTCGGCCTAATGAAAAACTGTTTTTT. It specifies CAWSRPNEKLFF. The rearrangement uses TRBV30 and TRBJ1-4; D remains ambiguous. The CDR3 contains 12 residues. Trimming removed 2 bases at V and 3 bases at J, with 4 bases between. Germline V lookup: CDR1 GTSNPN, CDR2 SVGIG (reference sequence).

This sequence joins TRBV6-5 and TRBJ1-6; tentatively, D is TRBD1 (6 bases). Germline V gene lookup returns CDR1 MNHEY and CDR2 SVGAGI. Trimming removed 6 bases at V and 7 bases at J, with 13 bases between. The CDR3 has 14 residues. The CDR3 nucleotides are TGTGCCAGCAGGAGGGGGGAGGGAAATTCACCCCTCCACTTT. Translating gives CASRRGEGNSPLHF.

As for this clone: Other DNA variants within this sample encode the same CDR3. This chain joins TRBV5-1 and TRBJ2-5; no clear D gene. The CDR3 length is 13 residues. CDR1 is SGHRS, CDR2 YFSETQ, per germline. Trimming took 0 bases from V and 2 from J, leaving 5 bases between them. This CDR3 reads CASSLAQQETQYF. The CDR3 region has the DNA TGCGCCAGCAGCTTGGCACAGCAAGAGACCCAGTACTTC.

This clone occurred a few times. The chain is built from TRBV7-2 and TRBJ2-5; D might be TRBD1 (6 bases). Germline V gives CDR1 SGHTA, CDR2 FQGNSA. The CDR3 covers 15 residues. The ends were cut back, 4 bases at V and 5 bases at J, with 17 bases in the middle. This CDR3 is CASSWTTGLRETQYF. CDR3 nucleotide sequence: TGTGCCAGCAGCTGGACGACAGGCCTCCGTGAGACCCAGTACTTC.

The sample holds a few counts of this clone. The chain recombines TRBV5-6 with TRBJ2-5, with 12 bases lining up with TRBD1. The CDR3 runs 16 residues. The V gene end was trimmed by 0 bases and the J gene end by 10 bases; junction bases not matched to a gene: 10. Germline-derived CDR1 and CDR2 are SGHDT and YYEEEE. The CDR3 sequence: CASSLAGTGGAWSQYF. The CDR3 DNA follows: TGTGCCAGCAGCTTGGCCGGGACAGGGGGCGCGTGGAGCCAGTACTTC.

CDR3 loop: CASSQEGGAEAFF. CDR3 coding DNA: TGCGCCAGCAGCCAAGAAGGGGGTGCTGAAGCTTTCTTT. The chain employs TRBV4-3 and TRBJ1-1; D is possibly TRBD1 (6 bases). This CDR3 is built from 13 residues. V was shortened by 0 bases and J by 6 bases, with 8 bases between the two germline ends. In germline, CDR1 is LGHNA, CDR2 YSLEER.

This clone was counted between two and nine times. CDR3 sequence reads: CASSYSFANTIYF. The CDR3 nucleotides read TGTGCCAGCAGTTACTCATTCGCGAACACCATATATTTT. The gene calls are TRBV6-5 and TRBJ1-3; unclear D gene. Looked up from germline, CDR1 is MNHEY and CDR2 is SVGAGI. Trimming stripped 0 bases from V and 7 bases from J, with 7 bases between. This CDR3 has 13 residues.

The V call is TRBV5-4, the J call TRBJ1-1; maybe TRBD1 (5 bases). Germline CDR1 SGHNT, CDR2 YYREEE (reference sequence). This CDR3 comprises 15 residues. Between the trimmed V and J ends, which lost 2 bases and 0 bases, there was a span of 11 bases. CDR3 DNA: TGTGCCAGCAGCTTCGGGACGGACATGAACACTGAAGCTTTCTTT. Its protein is CASSFGTDMNTEAFF.

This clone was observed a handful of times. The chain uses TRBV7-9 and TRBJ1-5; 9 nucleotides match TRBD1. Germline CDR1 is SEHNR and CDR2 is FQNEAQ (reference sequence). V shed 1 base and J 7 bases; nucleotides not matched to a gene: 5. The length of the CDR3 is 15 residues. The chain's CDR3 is CASSLGTGEGQPQHF. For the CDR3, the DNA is TGTGCCAGCAGCTTAGGGACAGGGGAGGGACAGCCCCAGCATTTT.

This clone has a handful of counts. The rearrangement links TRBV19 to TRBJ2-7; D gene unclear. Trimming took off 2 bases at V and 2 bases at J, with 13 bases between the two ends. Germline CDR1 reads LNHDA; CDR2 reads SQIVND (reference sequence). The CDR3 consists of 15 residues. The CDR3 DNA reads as TGTGCCAGTAGTATATCATCATCAACCCCCTACGAGCAGTACTTC. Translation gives CASSISSSTPYEQYF.

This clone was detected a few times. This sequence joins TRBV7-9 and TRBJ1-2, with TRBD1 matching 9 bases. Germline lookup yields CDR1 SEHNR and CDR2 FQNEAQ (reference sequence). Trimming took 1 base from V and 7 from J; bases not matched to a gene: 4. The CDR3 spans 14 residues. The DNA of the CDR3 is TGTGCCAGCAGCTTAGACAGGGGGCTCTCTGGCTACACCTTC. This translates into CASSLDRGLSGYTF.

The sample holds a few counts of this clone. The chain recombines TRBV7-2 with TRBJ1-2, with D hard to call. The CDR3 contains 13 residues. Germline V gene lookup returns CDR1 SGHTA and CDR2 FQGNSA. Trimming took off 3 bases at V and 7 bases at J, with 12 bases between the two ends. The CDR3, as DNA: TGTGCCAGCAGCTTTTCTAGTGGCAGTGGCTACACCTTC. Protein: CASSFSSGSGYTF.

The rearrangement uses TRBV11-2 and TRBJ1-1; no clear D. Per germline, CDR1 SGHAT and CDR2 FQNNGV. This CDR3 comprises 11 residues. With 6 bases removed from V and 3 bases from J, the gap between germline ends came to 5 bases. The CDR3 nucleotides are TGTGCCAGCAGGAGGGACACTGAAGCTTTCTTT. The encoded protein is CASRRDTEAFF. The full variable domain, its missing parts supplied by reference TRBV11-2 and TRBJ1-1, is EAGVAQSPRYKIIEKRQSVAFWCNPISGHATLYWYQQILGQGPKLLIQFQNNGVVDDSQLPKDRFSAERLKGVDSTLKIQPAKLEDSAVYLCASRRDTEAFFGQGTRLTVV.

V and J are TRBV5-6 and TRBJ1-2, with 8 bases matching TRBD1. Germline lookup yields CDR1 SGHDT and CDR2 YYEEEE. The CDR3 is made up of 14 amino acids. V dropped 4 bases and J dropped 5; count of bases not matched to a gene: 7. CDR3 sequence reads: CASSPGQGIYGYTF. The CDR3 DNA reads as TGTGCCAGCAGCCCAGGACAGGGCATATATGGCTACACCTTC.

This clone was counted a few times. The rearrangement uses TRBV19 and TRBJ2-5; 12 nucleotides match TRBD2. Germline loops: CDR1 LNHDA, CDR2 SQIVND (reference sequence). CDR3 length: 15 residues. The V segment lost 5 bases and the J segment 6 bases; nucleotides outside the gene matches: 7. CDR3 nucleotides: TGTGCCAGTAGTCTCATGACTAGCGGGGGCCAGACCCAGTACTTC. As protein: CASSLMTSGGQTQYF.

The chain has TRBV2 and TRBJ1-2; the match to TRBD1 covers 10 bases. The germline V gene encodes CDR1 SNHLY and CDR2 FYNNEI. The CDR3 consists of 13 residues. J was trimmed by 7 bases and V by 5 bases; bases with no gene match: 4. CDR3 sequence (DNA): TGTGCCAGCAGTACGACAGGGGGCCTTGGCTACACCTTC. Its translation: CASSTTGGLGYTF.

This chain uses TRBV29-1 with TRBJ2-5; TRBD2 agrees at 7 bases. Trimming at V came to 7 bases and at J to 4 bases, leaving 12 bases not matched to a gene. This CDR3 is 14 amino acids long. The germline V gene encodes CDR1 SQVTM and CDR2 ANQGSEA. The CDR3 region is CSASELAPVETQYF. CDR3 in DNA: TGCAGCGCTTCAGAACTAGCGCCGGTAGAGACCCAGTACTTC.

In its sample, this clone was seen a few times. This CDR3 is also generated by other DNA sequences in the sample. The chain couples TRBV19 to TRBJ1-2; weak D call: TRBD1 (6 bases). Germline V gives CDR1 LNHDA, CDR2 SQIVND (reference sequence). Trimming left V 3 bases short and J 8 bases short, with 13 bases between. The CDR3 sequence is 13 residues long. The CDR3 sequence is CASSIGQGRGYTF. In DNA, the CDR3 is TGTGCCAGTAGTATCGGGCAGGGGAGAGGCTACACCTTC.

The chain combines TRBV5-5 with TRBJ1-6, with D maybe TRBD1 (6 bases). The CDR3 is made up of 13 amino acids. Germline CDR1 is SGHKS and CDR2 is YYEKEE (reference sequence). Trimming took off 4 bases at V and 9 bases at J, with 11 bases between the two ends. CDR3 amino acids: CASSRGGGSPLHF. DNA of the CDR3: TGTGCCAGCAGCAGGGGAGGGGGTTCACCCCTCCACTTT.

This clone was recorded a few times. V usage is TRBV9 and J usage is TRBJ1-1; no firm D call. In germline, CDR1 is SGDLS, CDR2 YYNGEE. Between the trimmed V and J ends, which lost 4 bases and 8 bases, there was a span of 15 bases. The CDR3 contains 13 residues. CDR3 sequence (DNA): TGTGCCAGCAGCCCCTCTTGGGCAGCCGAAGCTTTCTTT. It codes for CASSPSWAAEAFF.

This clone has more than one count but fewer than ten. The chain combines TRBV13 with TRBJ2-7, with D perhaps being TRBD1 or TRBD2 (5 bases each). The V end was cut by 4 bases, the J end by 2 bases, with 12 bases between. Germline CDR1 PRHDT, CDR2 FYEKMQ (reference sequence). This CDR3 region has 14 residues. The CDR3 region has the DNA TGTGCCAGCAGCTACCGGGACGGAACCTACGAGCAGTACTTC. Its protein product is CASSYRDGTYEQYF.